This is a list of T cell receptor beta chains from one sample in a study of OX40 agonist ivuxolimab in advanced cancers. The assay was immunoSEQ multiplex PCR, and TCRdb's table has in-frame clones only and misses some. The sample contains around 18,000 clones, around 77% of which appear only once. The sample in question was CD4+ or CD8+ T cells sorted from blood, obtained in a trial of the OX40 agonist ivuxolimab. These receptors came from an adult with an advanced solid tumor such as melanoma, head and neck, liver or kidney cancer. The CDR3 runs from the conserved cysteine through the conserved F or W. The order of the fields is D gene, V gene, J gene, clone size, CDR3 protein, CDR3 DNA. The D gene is left open where the match is weak. Clone size is shown for a subset of rows, as once, few, many or a class of expanded clone.

>-|TRBV11-3|TRBJ1-4|-
CASSPRSVGEKLFF
TGTGCCAGCAGCCCACGATCGGTCGGCGAAAAACTGTTTTTT
>-|TRBV5-1|TRBJ1-4|-
CASSLEVVSANEKLFF
TGCGCCAGCAGCTTGGAAGTGGTTAGTGCTAATGAAAAACTGTTTTTT
>-|TRBV9|TRBJ1-6|medium-sized
CASSAIEGVGSPLHF
TGTGCCAGCAGCGCCATCGAAGGGGTTGGTTCACCCCTCCACTTT
>-|TRBV27|TRBJ1-1|-
CASSLSGYTEAFF
TGTGCCAGCAGTTTATCGGGGTACACTGAAGCTTTCTTT
>TRBD1|TRBV7-8|TRBJ1-5|-
CASSLVTGGNQPQHF
TGTGCCAGCAGCTTAGTCACAGGGGGCAATCAGCCCCAGCATTTT
>-|TRBV6-1|TRBJ2-3|-
CASSEAGSNTDTQYF
TGTGCCAGCAGTGAAGCGGGGAGCAACACAGATACGCAGTATTTT
>-|TRBV5-5|TRBJ2-1|-
CASSLEGVDEQFF
TGTGCCAGCAGCTTGGAGGGGGTAGATGAGCAGTTCTTC
>TRBD1|TRBV27|TRBJ1-5|-
CASSAGGADQPQHF
TGTGCCAGCAGTGCAGGGGGCGCGGATCAGCCCCAGCATTTT
>TRBD1|TRBV7-9|TRBJ2-7|-
CASSPGTGAIGEQYF
TGTGCCAGCAGCCCCGGGACAGGAGCCATAGGCGAGCAGTACTTC
>-|TRBV11-2|TRBJ1-2|-
CASSLEPGLWGYTF
TGTGCCAGCAGCTTAGAACCGGGCCTGTGGGGCTACACCTTC
>-|TRBV5-1|TRBJ2-6|-
CASSQGRGSGANVLTF
TGCGCCAGCAGCCAGGGACGGGGCTCTGGGGCCAACGTCCTGACTTTC
>-|TRBV7-9|TRBJ1-1|-
CASSFVGQLNTEAFF
TGTGCCAGCAGCTTCGTAGGGCAGTTAAACACTGAAGCTTTCTTT
>-|TRBV4-3|TRBJ2-7|once
CASSQDGGARSDEQYF
TGCGCCAGCAGCCAAGATGGCGGGGCAAGATCCGACGAGCAGTACTTC
>TRBD1|TRBV5-6|TRBJ1-1|few
CASSLRQGREAFF
TGTGCCAGCAGCCTGCGACAGGGCCGGGAAGCTTTCTTT
>TRBD1|TRBV6-5|TRBJ2-7|-
CASSPLQGAYEQYF
TGTGCCAGCAGCCCCCTTCAGGGGGCGTACGAGCAGTACTTC
>-|TRBV28|TRBJ1-2|-
CASSPQGPFRYGYTF
TGTGCCAGCAGTCCCCAAGGTCCCTTTCGCTATGGCTACACCTTC
>-|TRBV7-6|TRBJ2-7|-
CASSLAGHYEQYF
TGTGCCAGCAGCTTAGCGGGACACTACGAGCAGTACTTC
>TRBD2|TRBV9|TRBJ2-7|-
CASSVVGGDYEQYF
TGTGCCAGCAGCGTAGTCGGGGGGGACTACGAGCAGTACTTC
>-|TRBV5-4|TRBJ1-6|few
CASSLGVGVRPLHF
TGTGCCAGCAGCTTAGGAGTAGGCGTGCGACCCCTCCACTTT
>TRBD1|TRBV19|TRBJ2-7|-
CASRYTDRAYEQYF
TGTGCCAGTAGATATACGGACAGGGCCTACGAGCAGTACTTC
>-|TRBV7-3|TRBJ2-5|-
CASSQRQGGRETQYF
TGTGCCAGCAGCCAAAGACAGGGAGGGAGGGAGACCCAGTACTTC
>TRBD1|TRBV11-3|TRBJ2-7|-
CASSFGGQGPSYEQYF
TGTGCCAGCAGCTTTGGGGGACAGGGCCCCTCCTACGAGCAGTACTTC
>-|TRBV28|TRBJ1-5|-
CASSLYGSNQPQHF
TGTGCCAGCAGTTTGTACGGTAGCAATCAGCCCCAGCATTTT
>TRBD1|TRBV6-4|TRBJ1-1|-
CASRGQWNTEAFF
TGTGCCAGCAGGGGACAGTGGAACACTGAAGCTTTCTTT
>-|TRBV4-2|TRBJ2-7|-
CASSPYAGPYEQYF
TGTGCCAGCAGCCCTTATGCGGGACCCTACGAGCAGTACTTC
>-|TRBV9|TRBJ1-2|few
CASSLRADYTF
TGTGCCAGCAGCCTTCGGGCCGACTACACCTTC
>-|TRBV7-6|TRBJ2-7|few
CASTLGGRGDEQYF
TGTGCCAGCACCCTAGGGGGGCGTGGGGACGAGCAGTACTTC
>TRBD1|TRBV7-9|TRBJ1-4|-
CASSFSRDRGNEKLFF
TGCGCCAGCAGCTTTTCCCGGGACAGGGGCAATGAAAAACTGTTTTTT
>TRBD2|TRBV11-1|TRBJ2-1|-
CASSLLAGGDNEQFF
TGTGCCAGCAGCTTACTAGCGGGGGGAGACAATGAGCAGTTCTTC
>TRBD1|TRBV9|TRBJ1-4|-
CASSVAGTGPEKLFF
TGTGCCAGCAGCGTCGCCGGGACAGGGCCTGAAAAACTGTTTTTT
>-|TRBV6-1|TRBJ2-7|-
CASRAPEPYEQYF
TGTGCCAGCCGGGCCCCAGAACCCTACGAGCAGTACTTC
>-|TRBV7-9|TRBJ1-2|once
CASSPVGVGGNYGYTF
TGTGCCAGCAGCCCGGTTGGTGTGGGAGGGAACTATGGCTACACCTTC
>TRBD1|TRBV13|TRBJ1-1|-
CASSWGQGTPRGEAFF
TGTGCCAGCAGCTGGGGACAGGGGACCCCTCGTGGTGAAGCTTTCTTT
>-|TRBV5-1|TRBJ2-1|-
CASSLVEYFEQFF
TGCGCCAGCAGCTTGGTTGAATATTTTGAGCAGTTCTTC
>TRBD2|TRBV4-3|TRBJ2-1|-
CASSQDLGGRNEQFF
TGCGCCAGCAGCCAAGATCTCGGGGGGAGAAATGAGCAGTTCTTC
>TRBD2|TRBV4-1|TRBJ2-5|-
CASSQGGETQYF
TGCGCCAGCAGCCAGGGAGGGGAGACCCAGTACTTC
>-|TRBV7-7|TRBJ2-2|once
CASSYRPLGGDTGELFF
TGTGCCAGCAGCTATCGGCCATTGGGCGGGGACACCGGGGAGCTGTTTTTT
>-|TRBV4-2|TRBJ1-3|-
CASSQGVGGTGNTIYF
TGTGCCAGCAGCCAAGGTGTTGGAGGGACTGGAAACACCATATATTTT
>-|TRBV27|TRBJ2-1|-
CASSLVGAGLSYNEQFF
TGTGCCAGCAGTTTGGTAGGGGCCGGTCTCTCCTACAATGAGCAGTTCTTC
>TRBD1|TRBV7-8|TRBJ1-1|-
CASSLPGTGAWDTEAFF
TGTGCCAGCAGCCTCCCCGGGACAGGGGCCTGGGACACTGAAGCTTTCTTT
>TRBD1|TRBV27|TRBJ2-1|-
CASTNQDLGTGVYNEQFF
TGTGCCAGCACAAATCAGGATCTCGGGACAGGGGTTTACAATGAGCAGTTCTTC
>-|TRBV6-1|TRBJ1-1|once
CASSIQGLEAFF
TGTGCCAGCAGTATCCAGGGCCTCGAAGCTTTCTTT
>-|TRBV21-1|TRBJ1-5|-
CASGAWPSSNQPQHF
TGTGCCAGCGGGGCGTGGCCGAGTAGCAATCAGCCCCAGCATTTT
>TRBD1|TRBV5-1|TRBJ1-5|once
CAKITGANQPQHF
TGCGCCAAGATCACAGGGGCGAATCAGCCCCAGCATTTT
>-|TRBV9|TRBJ2-1|-
CASSVGYKSSYNEQFF
TGTGCCAGCAGCGTAGGTTACAAAAGCTCCTACAATGAGCAGTTCTTC
>-|TRBV11-3|TRBJ1-1|medium-sized
CASSLDLGAFF
TGTGCCAGCAGCTTAGACCTGGGGGCTTTCTTT
>TRBD1|TRBV29-1|TRBJ2-4|few
CSVYRGRNIQYF
TGCAGCGTTTACAGGGGCAGAAACATTCAGTACTTC
>-|TRBV5-5|TRBJ1-2|-
CASSFDLNYGYTF
TGTGCCAGCAGCTTCGATCTAAACTATGGCTACACCTTC
>TRBD1|TRBV25-1|TRBJ1-4|once
CASREGGLREKLFF
TGTGCCAGCAGGGAAGGGGGCCTTCGCGAAAAACTGTTTTTT
>-|TRBV7-9|TRBJ2-5|-
CASSTWTADKETQYF
TGTGCCAGCAGCACCTGGACAGCTGATAAAGAGACCCAGTACTTC
>-|TRBV7-9|TRBJ2-3|medium-sized
CASSSNRDTQYF
TGTGCCAGCAGCTCGAATAGAGATACGCAGTATTTT
>-|TRBV4-1|TRBJ2-3|-
CASSLLSGDARPYF
TGCGCCAGCAGCCTCCTCTCCGGGGATGCCCGTCCGTATTTT
>TRBD2|TRBV28|TRBJ2-5|-
CASSLTAGGLETQYF
TGTGCCAGCAGTTTAACGGCGGGGGGGCTTGAGACCCAGTACTTC
>TRBD1|TRBV4-3|TRBJ2-7|-
CASSPGTGPRYEQYF
TGCGCCAGCAGCCCCGGGACAGGTCCCCGGTACGAGCAGTACTTC